These 31 T cell receptor beta chains came from one sample sequenced in a study of blood T cell repertoires in COVID-19. Assay: immunoSEQ multiplex PCR; the TCRdb copy retains only in-frame clones and omits some. The sample includes approximately 220,000 clones, approximately 90% of them seen just once. The sample was PBMCs or T cells enriched from blood (not recorded which). These receptors were taken from a woman aged 40 to 55 with acute COVID-19.

V usage is TRBV10-2 and J usage is TRBJ2-2; TRBD1 matches 7 bases. There are 17 residues in the CDR3. In germline, CDR1 is WSHSY, CDR2 SAAADI. With 6 bases clipped from V and 0 bases from J, the junction kept 10 bases outside the gene matches. The CDR3: CASRENTGDPNTGELFF. CDR3 DNA: TGCGCCAGCAGAGAAAACACAGGGGACCCGAACACCGGGGAGCTGTTTTTT.

J is TRBJ2-1 and V is TRBV14; 10 bases line up with TRBD2. The V segment lost 3 bases and the J segment 9 bases; nucleotides outside the gene matches: 5. The CDR3 sequence is 14 residues long. Germline CDR1 and CDR2: SGHDN and FVKESK. CDR3 DNA: TGTGCCAGCAGCCACGGGACTAGCGCAGGTGAGCAGTTCTTC. It encodes CASSHGTSAGEQFF.

CDR3 sequence reads: CATSDPLAGGADTQYF. CDR3 coding DNA: TGTGCCACCAGTGATCCTTTAGCGGGGGGCGCAGATACGCAGTATTTT. This chain connects TRBV24-1 to TRBJ2-3; TRBD2 matches 10 bases. The junction had 6 bases not matched to a gene; V was cut back by 3 bases and J by 4 bases. The CDR3 contains 16 residues. The germline V gene encodes CDR1 KGHDR and CDR2 SFDVKD.

The rearrangement uses TRBV18 and TRBJ2-3; TRBD2 matches 9 bases. Germline V gene sequence: CDR1 KGHSH, CDR2 LQKENI. The ends lost 3 bases at V and 2 bases at J; junction bases unmatched: 6. This CDR3 region has 16 residues. The CDR3: CASSPGSGGYTDTQYF. The CDR3 DNA follows: TGTGCCAGCTCACCGGGTAGCGGGGGATACACAGATACGCAGTATTTT.

The chain uses TRBV7-8 and TRBJ1-2; the D is unclear. CDR3 length equals 17 residues. V was shortened by 0 bases and J by 4 bases, with 18 bases between the two germline ends. Looked up from germline, CDR1 is SGHVS and CDR2 is FQNEAQ. CDR3 in DNA: TGTGCCAGCAGCTTAGCGCTCTGGAGCTCATCGGGCTATGGCTACACCTTC. Its protein product is CASSLALWSSSGYGYTF.

The chain is built from TRBV7-3 and TRBJ2-5; tentative D call: TRBD1 (5 bases). V shed 6 bases and J shed 5 bases, with 16 bases lying between them. The V gene's germline CDR1 is SGHTA and CDR2 FQGTGA. This CDR3 is 14 amino acids long. CDR3 coding DNA: TGTGCCAGCAGTTACGGACAAGGCTTGGAGACCCAGTACTTC. Amino acid sequence: CASSYGQGLETQYF.

The chain has TRBV25-1 and TRBJ2-5; perhaps TRBD1 as D (5 bases). The CDR3 is made up of 15 amino acids. V lost 0 bases to trimming and J lost 2 bases, with 10 bases between them. CDR1 is MGHDK and CDR2 is SYGVNS in the germline V gene. Here the CDR3 DNA reads TGTGCCAGCAGTGAATATCGGACAAATCAAGAGACCCAGTACTTC. Translation: CASSEYRTNQETQYF.

The chain employs TRBV29-1 and TRBJ1-3, with 9 bases matching TRBD1. The germline gives CDR1 SQVTM, CDR2 ANQGSEA. CDR3 length: 13 amino acids. The junction had 2 bases not matched to a gene; V was cut back by 7 bases and J by 1 base. CDR3 sequence reads: CSAGTGSGNTIYF. The CDR3 coding sequence is TGCAGCGCTGGGACAGGGTCTGGAAACACCATATATTTT.

This CDR3 reads CATTRQAGANYGYTF. CDR3 bases: TGTGCCACCACCAGGCAGGCAGGCGCTAACTATGGCTACACCTTC. The chain combines TRBV27 with TRBJ1-2, with D hard to call. Deletions cut 10 bases from V and 0 bases from J, with 18 bases between. The CDR3 spans 15 residues. Germline V lookup: CDR1 MNHEY, CDR2 SMNVEV (reference sequence).

The rearrangement uses TRBV6-2 or TRBV6-3 and TRBJ1-1, with D hard to call. CDR3 length equals 16 residues. With 2 bases removed from V and 5 bases from J, the gap between germline ends came to 18 bases. In germline, CDR1 is MNHEY, CDR2 SVGEGT. The CDR3 DNA reads as TGTGCCAGCAGTTACATCGCGGGCAGTACCCTAACTGAAGCTTTCTTT. Protein product: CASSYIAGSTLTEAFF.

This CDR3 is CASSLYSIMNTGELFF. For the CDR3, the DNA is TGTGCCAGCAGCTTATACTCGATAATGAACACCGGGGAGCTGTTTTTT. The rearrangement links TRBV7-3 to TRBJ2-2; D is unresolved. This CDR3 is built from 16 residues. Germline V gene lookup returns CDR1 SGHTA and CDR2 FQGTGA. V was trimmed by 2 bases and J by 1 base, leaving 11 bases between them.

The gene calls are TRBV6-5 and TRBJ2-2; 7 bases fit TRBD1. The CDR3 loop spans 16 amino acids. Germline trimming cut 3 bases from V and 4 bases from J; bases unmatched to any gene: 8. Germline CDR1 and CDR2: MNHEY and SVGAGI. This chain's CDR3 is CASSYHRGGSTGELFF. As DNA, the CDR3 is TGTGCCAGCAGTTATCACAGGGGTGGCAGCACCGGGGAGCTGTTTTTT.

The J gene is TRBJ1-3, the V gene TRBV6-5; a weak D match, TRBD1 (5 bases). Trimming removed 2 bases from V and 3 bases from J, with 8 bases in between. From germline, CDR1 is MNHEY and CDR2 SVGAGI. The CDR3 has 14 amino acids. The CDR3 region is CASSYRGGGNTIYF. CDR3 bases: TGTGCCAGCAGTTACCGGGGGGGTGGAAACACCATATATTTT.

In nucleotides, the CDR3 is TGTGCCACCAGTGAGGCCCTAGCGGGGGGCACCGGGGAGCTGTTTTTT. It specifies CATSEALAGGTGELFF. The genes are TRBV24-1 and TRBJ2-2; 11 bases are shared with TRBD2. This CDR3 contains 16 residues. The J segment lost 4 bases and the V segment lost 4 bases, leaving 4 bases of the junction unmatched. Germline V lookup: CDR1 KGHDR, CDR2 SFDVKD.

The rearrangement joins TRBV12-5 to TRBJ2-6; TRBD2 is a possible D gene (5 bases). The CDR3 consists of 16 residues. Germline V gene sequence: CDR1 LGHNT, CDR2 FRNRAP. V was pared by 6 bases and J by 1 base, with 13 bases between. In nucleotides, the CDR3 is TGTGCTAGTGGCCCACGGGAAGAATCTGGGGCCAACGTCCTGACTTTC. It encodes CASGPREESGANVLTF.

This clone was counted once. This chain links TRBV18 with TRBJ2-3; 7 bases line up with TRBD2. This CDR3 has 17 amino acids. Trimming removed 5 bases from V and 0 bases from J; junction bases left unmatched: 11. CDR1 and CDR2 (germline): KGHSH, LQKENI. The CDR3 protein is CASSIHQAGTSTDTQYF. CDR3 nucleotide sequence: TGTGCCAGCTCAATCCATCAAGCGGGGACTAGCACAGATACGCAGTATTTT.

This sequence joins TRBV4-1 and TRBJ2-7; 11 bases agree with TRBD2. The V and J ends lost 4 bases and 3 bases, in that order; junction bases with no gene match: 14. Germline V gene data show CDR1 as MGHRA and CDR2 as YSYEKL. The CDR3 sequence is 18 residues long. This CDR3 reads CASSLKISGLAGGYEQYV. CDR3 bases: TGCGCCAGCAGCCTAAAAATATCAGGCCTAGCGGGGGGCTACGAGCAGTACGTC.

This clone was seen only a few times. The rearrangement links TRBV27 to TRBJ2-6, with 9 bases matching TRBD1. V gave up 5 bases and J gave up 1 base; unmatched junction bases: 6. This CDR3 spans 17 amino acids. CDR1 and CDR2 (germline): MNHEY, SMNVEV (reference sequence). CDR3 sequence reads: CASSTTGTGSGANVLTF. CDR3 sequence (DNA): TGTGCCAGCAGTACCACCGGGACAGGGTCTGGGGCCAACGTCCTGACTTTC.

This clone was recorded a few times. The chain links TRBV13 to TRBJ1-5, with 8 bases fitting TRBD1. This CDR3 has 14 amino acids. V shed 6 bases, J shed 3 bases, and the junction held 4 bases outside the gene matches. Germline V CDR1 and CDR2: PRHDT, FYEKMQ (reference sequence). CDR3 nucleotides: TGTGCCAGCAGGAAGACAGGGGACAATCAGCCCCAGCATTTT. The encoded protein is CASRKTGDNQPQHF.

CDR3 nucleotide sequence: TGTGCCAGCAGTGACTACAGGGCACAAGGCTACACCTTC. Translated, it gives CASSDYRAQGYTF. The rearrangement joins TRBV2 to TRBJ1-2; tentatively, D is TRBD1 (6 bases). CDR3 size: 13 residues. V shed 3 bases and J shed 8 bases, with 13 bases lying between them. The germline gives CDR1 SNHLY, CDR2 FYNNEI.

The V gene is TRBV30, the J gene TRBJ1-1, with a possible D match to TRBD1 (6 bases). Trimming pared 5 bases from V and 4 bases from J, leaving 11 bases between. This CDR3 spans 12 amino acids. Germline V lookup: CDR1 GTSNPN, CDR2 SVGIG (reference sequence). CDR3 loop: CAWVTQGTEAFF. CDR3 DNA: TGTGCCTGGGTGACACAGGGCACTGAAGCTTTCTTT.

The chain joins TRBV19 to TRBJ2-5, with 10 bases lining up with TRBD1. Trimming took 5 bases from V and 5 from J; bases not matched to a gene: 8. CDR1 and CDR2 (germline): LNHDA, SQIVND (reference sequence). The length of the CDR3 is 15 residues. CDR3 sequence (DNA): TGTGCCAGTAGTTCGAGGACAGGGGGAATGGAGACCCAGTACTTC. It translates to CASSSRTGGMETQYF.

CDR3 loop: CASSLFQTTAGLPVKTQYF. The CDR3 nucleotides are TGCGCCAGCAGCTTGTTTCAGACTACTGCTGGGCTGCCGGTGAAGACCCAGTACTTC. The rearrangement uses TRBV5-1 and TRBJ2-5, with D possibly being TRBD2 (5 bases). The germline V gene encodes CDR1 SGHRS and CDR2 YFSETQ. The CDR3 sequence is 19 residues long. V was trimmed by 1 base and J by 6 bases, leaving 28 bases between them.

This chain uses TRBV7-9 with TRBJ1-2; TRBD1 aligns across 9 bases. The CDR3 length is 14 residues. Germline V gene data show CDR1 as SEHNR and CDR2 as FQNEAQ (reference sequence). J lost 7 bases, V lost 1 base, and 4 bases had no gene match. CDR3 nucleotides: TGTGCCAGCAGCTTAGGGGGGACAGGGAGTGGCTACACCTTC. Translated, it gives CASSLGGTGSGYTF.

The chain joins TRBV19 to TRBJ1-2, with 11 bases aligning to TRBD1. Per the germline V gene, CDR1 is LNHDA and CDR2 is SQIVND (reference sequence). V lost 4 bases to trimming and J lost 4 bases; unmatched junction nucleotides: 5. This CDR3 comprises 15 residues. This chain's CDR3 is CASSRTGGEGYGYTF. The CDR3 DNA reads TGTGCCAGTAGTAGGACAGGGGGCGAGGGCTATGGCTACACCTTC. The full variable domain, rest sourced from reference TRBV19 and TRBJ1-2, is DGGITQSPKYLFRKEGQNVTLSCEQNLNHDAMYWYRQDPGQGLRLIYYSQIVNDFQKGDIAEGYSVSREKKESFPLTVTSAQKNPTAFYLCASSRTGGEGYGYTFGSGTRLTVV.

The CDR3 DNA sequence: TGTGCCAGCAGAAAAAACCGGGAGGGTCGTGAAAAACTGTTTTTT. Residues: CASRKNREGREKLFF. The chain carries TRBV6-5 and TRBJ1-4; D not resolved. This CDR3 region has 15 residues. Per germline, CDR1 MNHEY and CDR2 SVGAGI. The V end was cut by 6 bases, the J end by 7 bases, with 18 bases between.

Comment on this clone: The sample carries other DNA sequences with the same CDR3. The chain has TRBV6-5 and TRBJ1-2; 10 positions agree with TRBD1. J gave up 4 bases and V 6 bases, and 5 bases lay outside the gene matches. Germline CDR1 is MNHEY and CDR2 is SVGAGI. The CDR3 is 14 amino acids. The CDR3 DNA is TGTGCCAGCAGCAAGGGACAGGGGTCCTATGGCTACACCTTC. Amino acids: CASSKGQGSYGYTF.

The chain has TRBV29-1 and TRBJ2-7; possible D gene TRBD1, 5 bases. Germline V gene sequence: CDR1 SQVTM, CDR2 ANQGSEA. V was shortened by 4 bases and J by 6 bases, with 10 bases between the two germline ends. There are 11 residues in the CDR3. The CDR3: CSVGSGFEQYF. The CDR3 DNA is TGCAGCGTTGGGTCAGGGTTCGAGCAGTACTTC.

This clone was found a few times. The chain links TRBV28 to TRBJ2-2; a weak D match, TRBD2 (6 bases). CDR1 MDHEN and CDR2 SYDVKM come from the germline V gene. The CDR3 runs 15 residues. Trimming stripped 3 bases from V and 0 bases from J, with 8 bases between. The CDR3 loop reads CASSLAGSNTGELFF. The CDR3 DNA is TGTGCCAGCAGTTTGGCGGGGTCGAACACCGGGGAGCTGTTTTTT.

The J gene is TRBJ1-2, the V gene TRBV19, with 7 bases lining up with TRBD1. CDR3 length: 16 residues. Trimming took 2 bases from V and 6 from J; bases not matched to a gene: 12. In germline, CDR1 is LNHDA, CDR2 SQIVND (reference sequence). The DNA of the CDR3 is TGTGCCAGTAGTATATTACTATGGGACAGAATAGATGGCTACACCTTC. Protein sequence: CASSILLWDRIDGYTF.

This clone was seen a single time. The chain is built from TRBV3-1 (or the pseudogene TRBV3-2) and TRBJ1-3; the match to TRBD1 covers 8 bases. V lost 5 bases, J lost 2 bases, and 5 bases stayed unmatched. There are 15 residues in the CDR3. The germline V gene has CDR1 LGHDT and CDR2 YNNKEL (reference sequence). CDR3 sequence reads: CASSSRTGTGNTIYF. The CDR3 region has the DNA TGTGCCAGCAGCTCGCGGACAGGGACTGGAAACACCATATATTTT.